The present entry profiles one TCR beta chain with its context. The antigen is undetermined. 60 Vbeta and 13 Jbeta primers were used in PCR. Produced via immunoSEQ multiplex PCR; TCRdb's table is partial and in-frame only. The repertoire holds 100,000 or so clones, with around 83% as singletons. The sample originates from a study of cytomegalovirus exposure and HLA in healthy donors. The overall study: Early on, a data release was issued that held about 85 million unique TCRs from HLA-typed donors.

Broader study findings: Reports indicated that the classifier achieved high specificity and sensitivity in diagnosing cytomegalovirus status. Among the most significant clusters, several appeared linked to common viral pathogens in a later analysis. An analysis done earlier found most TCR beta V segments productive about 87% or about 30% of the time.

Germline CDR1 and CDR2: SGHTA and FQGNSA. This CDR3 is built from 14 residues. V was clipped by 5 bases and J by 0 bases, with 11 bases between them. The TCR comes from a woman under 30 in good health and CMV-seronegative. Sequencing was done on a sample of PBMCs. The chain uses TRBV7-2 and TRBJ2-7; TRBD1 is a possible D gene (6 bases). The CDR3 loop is CASSEDRSSYEQYF. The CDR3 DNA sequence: TGTGCCAGCAGCGAAGACAGGAGCTCCTACGAGCAGTACTTC.